The 24 T cell receptor beta chains below come from one sample, sequenced in a study of blood T cell repertoires in COVID-19. Produced via immunoSEQ multiplex PCR; TCRdb's table is partial and in-frame only. The sample shows about 300,000 clones, 70% to 90% of them seen only once. The sample was peripheral blood. The receptors were sampled from a woman aged 50 to 60 with COVID-19, enrolled during active disease.

The J gene is TRBJ1-1, the V gene TRBV6-1; D possibly corresponds to TRBD1 (6 bases). V gave up 3 bases and J gave up 10 bases, with 18 bases separating them. Germline CDR1 MNHNS, CDR2 SASEGT. The CDR3 is made up of 14 amino acids. The CDR3 region is CASSEDRIIGLAFF. DNA for the CDR3: TGTGCCAGCAGTGAGGACAGAATTATCGGGTTAGCTTTCTTT.

In DNA, the CDR3 is TGTGCCAGCAGCTTCCACCTCGGGGTACATGGCTACACCTTC. It yields the protein CASSFHLGVHGYTF. V is TRBV7-9 and J is TRBJ1-2; no reliable D call. The germline CDR1 and CDR2 sequences are SEHNR and FQNEAQ (reference sequence). The length of the CDR3 is 14 residues. Trimming left V 3 bases short and J 6 bases short, with 14 bases between.

CDR3 region: CASSGTNTGELFF. The CDR3 DNA follows: TGTGCCAGCAGTGGGACAAACACCGGGGAGCTGTTTTTT. J is TRBJ2-2 and V is TRBV6-4; D might be TRBD1 (5 bases). The CDR3 consists of 13 residues. V lost 4 bases and J lost 2, with 5 bases in between. Per the germline V gene, CDR1 is MRHNA and CDR2 is SNTAGT.

The chain carries TRBV10-1 and TRBJ1-2; perhaps TRBD1 as D (5 bases). The V end lost 3 bases, the J end lost 7 bases, and 9 bases lay between the germline ends. CDR1 and CDR2 (germline): WNHNN, SYGVQD (reference sequence). This CDR3 is 12 amino acids long. Here the CDR3 reads CASSESGFGYTF. The CDR3 nucleotides are TGCGCCAGCAGTGAATCAGGGTTTGGCTACACCTTC.

This clone showed up just a few times. The CDR3 nucleotides read TGCAGTGCTAGTGGCCCATCGACAGGGTTTTCGGGGGCTTTCTTT. Translated: CSASGPSTGFSGAFF. The chain links TRBV20-1 to TRBJ1-1; 7 positions agree with TRBD1. CDR1 is DFQATT and CDR2 is SNEGSKA in the germline V gene (reference sequence). The CDR3 covers 15 residues. The junction had 18 bases not matched to a gene; V was cut back by 3 bases and J by 11 bases.

The chain employs TRBV7-2 and TRBJ2-2, with 7 positions matching TRBD1. Per the germline V gene, CDR1 is SGHTA and CDR2 is FQGNSA. Losses at the gene ends were 4 bases for V and 3 bases for J; bases not matched to a gene: 8. This CDR3 is built from 16 residues. Here the CDR3 DNA reads TGTGCCAGCAGCTCCCGACAGGGTGCGCACACCGGGGAGCTGTTTTTT. Protein product: CASSSRQGAHTGELFF.

The V gene is TRBV2, the J gene TRBJ2-2, with 11 bases that match TRBD1. The germline CDR1 and CDR2 sequences are SNHLY and FYNNEI. Trimming at V came to 7 bases and at J to 6 bases, leaving 4 bases not matched to a gene. The CDR3 sequence is 14 residues long. The CDR3 loop is CASTGQGVPGELFF. The CDR3 nucleotides read TGTGCCAGCACGGGACAGGGGGTTCCCGGGGAGCTGTTTTTT.

The V call is TRBV11-3, the J call TRBJ1-2; 8 bases align to TRBD1. V was pared by 7 bases and J by 4 bases, with 8 bases of the junction left unmatched. Germline CDR1 is SGHNT and CDR2 is YENEEA. The CDR3 is 14 residues long. CDR3 region: CASTGQGISYGYTF. DNA of the CDR3: TGTGCCAGCACCGGACAGGGCATATCCTATGGCTACACCTTC.

The chain links TRBV23-1 to TRBJ2-5, with D perhaps matching TRBD1 (6 bases). TRBV23-1 is recorded as an ORF, its role being uncertain. This CDR3 has 17 amino acids. V lost 7 bases, J lost 1 base, and 22 bases lay in between. Here the CDR3 DNA reads TGCGCCAGCAAGCTCCCACGACCGACAGGCCTCCAAGAGACCCAGTACTTC. This gives the protein CASKLPRPTGLQETQYF.

The J gene is TRBJ2-1, the V gene TRBV11-3, with TRBD2 matching over 11 bases. The CDR3 runs 15 residues. The V segment lost 3 bases and the J segment 9 bases; nucleotides outside the gene matches: 7. Germline assignment: CDR1 SGHNT and CDR2 YENEEA. CDR3 nucleotide sequence: TGTGCCAGCAGCTTGTTAAGGCTAGCGGGAGGTGAGCAGTTCTTC. Its protein product is CASSLLRLAGGEQFF.

CDR3 nucleotides: TGTGCCAGCAGTGAAGCGCCACGGACTAGCGGGACCTACGAGCAGTACTTC. Its protein is CASSEAPRTSGTYEQYF. This chain joins TRBV2 and TRBJ2-7; 12 positions agree with TRBD2. Per the germline V gene, CDR1 is SNHLY and CDR2 is FYNNEI. There are 17 residues in the CDR3. Germline trimming cut 0 bases from V and 2 bases from J; bases unmatched to any gene: 5.

This chain uses TRBV11-2 with TRBJ2-7; 13 bases are a match to TRBD2. Germline CDR1 is SGHAT and CDR2 is FQNNGV. The J segment lost 0 bases and the V segment lost 6 bases, leaving 8 bases of the junction unmatched. This CDR3 contains 17 residues. The CDR3 loop is CASRRTSGGPSSYEQYF. Here the CDR3 DNA reads TGTGCCAGCAGGCGGACTAGCGGGGGCCCTAGCTCCTACGAGCAGTACTTC.

The chain employs TRBV29-1 and TRBJ1-1; possibly TRBD1 for D (5 bases). CDR1 and CDR2 (germline): SQVTM, ANQGSEA. V was shortened by 3 bases and J by 1 base, with 27 bases between the two germline ends. The CDR3 consists of 19 residues. The CDR3 is CSVEGPSPAGVAWNTEAFF. For the CDR3, the DNA is TGCAGCGTTGAGGGGCCCTCGCCAGCGGGGGTGGCATGGAACACTGAAGCTTTCTTT.

The J gene is TRBJ1-5, the V gene TRBV10-3; D is perhaps TRBD1 (5 bases). The CDR3 sequence is 15 residues long. V was cut by 8 bases and J by 0 bases, with 14 bases left in between. Germline CDR1 ENHRY, CDR2 SYGVKD. DNA for the CDR3: TGTGCCATCTCCAGGGAATCGAATAGCAATCAGCCCCAGCATTTT. This translates into CAISRESNSNQPQHF.

V and J are TRBV4-2 and TRBJ1-1, with 9 bases fitting TRBD1. This CDR3 has 15 amino acids. Germline-derived CDR1 and CDR2 are LGHNA and YNFKEQ. Unmatched junction bases numbered 3, after V lost 3 bases and J lost 1 base. CDR3 region: CASSQGQGPNTEAFF. CDR3 DNA: TGTGCCAGCAGCCAGGGACAGGGACCGAACACTGAAGCTTTCTTT.

This chain connects TRBV19 to TRBJ1-2; 7 nucleotides match TRBD1. The CDR3 runs 14 residues. Germline V lookup: CDR1 LNHDA, CDR2 SQIVND (reference sequence). The J segment lost 0 bases and the V segment lost 5 bases, leaving 3 bases of the junction unmatched. CDR3: CASSRTGPNYGYTF. The CDR3 DNA reads TGTGCCAGTAGTCGGACAGGTCCTAACTATGGCTACACCTTC.

This chain joins TRBV3-1 (or the pseudogene TRBV3-2) and TRBJ1-5, with D possibly TRBD1 on 6 matching bases. Germline CDR1 LGHDT, CDR2 YNNKEL (reference sequence). The CDR3 extends over 15 amino acids. Trimming stripped 4 bases from V and 5 bases from J, with 15 bases between. CDR3 bases: TGTGCCAGCAGCCTCTCAGGGGCGTCTTATCAGCCCCAGCATTTT. As protein: CASSLSGASYQPQHF.

This clone was picked up one time. This chain uses TRBV4-3 with TRBJ2-7; perhaps TRBD1 as D (6 bases). This CDR3 contains 15 residues. Germline CDR1 reads LGHNA; CDR2 reads YSLEER. The V end lost 1 base, the J end lost 7 bases, and 17 bases lay between the germline ends. The CDR3, as DNA: TGCGCCAGCAGCCAAGCCCAGGGGCCCCCTGGGGAGCAGTACTTC. Protein sequence: CASSQAQGPPGEQYF.

The J gene is TRBJ2-7, the V gene TRBV27; weak D call: TRBD1 (5 bases). The CDR3 totals 14 residues. The V gene's germline CDR1 is MNHEY and CDR2 SMNVEV (reference sequence). V was cut by 2 bases and J by 5 bases, with 13 bases left in between. The CDR3 spells CASSLKAGFHEQYF. In DNA, the CDR3 is TGTGCCAGCAGTTTAAAGGCAGGGTTCCACGAGCAGTACTTC.

This clone was detected only once. The V gene is TRBV6-6, the J gene TRBJ1-2; 9 bases match TRBD1. Germline CDR1 MNHNY, CDR2 SVGAGI (reference sequence). The V segment lost 6 bases and the J segment 0 bases; nucleotides outside the gene matches: 8. CDR3 length equals 16 residues. The CDR3 spells CASRPGTGLANYGYTF. CDR3 nucleotide sequence: TGTGCCAGCAGACCCGGGACAGGGCTCGCTAACTATGGCTACACCTTC.

The V call is TRBV18, the J call TRBJ2-3; D may be TRBD1 (6 bases). CDR3 length: 14 residues. Germline V gene lookup returns CDR1 KGHSH and CDR2 LQKENI. Trimming removed 6 bases at V and 2 bases at J, with 12 bases between. The CDR3 sequence is CASSYQGYTDTQYF. In DNA, the CDR3 is TGTGCCAGCTCGTACCAGGGGTACACAGATACGCAGTATTTT.

The chain combines TRBV7-2 with TRBJ2-1, with D possibly TRBD2 on 5 matching bases. The length of the CDR3 is 19 residues. The V end lost 5 bases, the J end lost 0 bases, and 23 bases lay between the germline ends. Germline assignment: CDR1 SGHTA and CDR2 FQGNSA. In nucleotides, the CDR3 is TGTGCCAGCAGCCACATCCGTCGTTTAGCGCAGAGCTCCTACAATGAGCAGTTCTTC. This sequence encodes CASSHIRRLAQSSYNEQFF.

CDR3 region: CASSSFRDRAPTRNTIYF. Written as DNA, the CDR3 is TGTGCCAGCAGCTCATTCCGGGACAGGGCCCCGACAAGAAACACCATATATTTT. This sequence joins TRBV7-8 and TRBJ1-3; TRBD1 matches at 9 bases. J lost 5 bases, V lost 4 bases, and 15 bases had no gene match. CDR1 is SGHVS, CDR2 FQNEAQ, per germline. This CDR3 contains 18 residues.

CDR3 bases: TGTGCCAGCAGTGACCCTCCGGCCTACGAGCAGTACTTC. Translation: CASSDPPAYEQYF. The gene calls are TRBV25-1 and TRBJ2-7; no clear D. Germline V gives CDR1 MGHDK, CDR2 SYGVNS. V lost 3 bases and J lost 2, with 8 bases in between. The CDR3 extends over 13 amino acids.